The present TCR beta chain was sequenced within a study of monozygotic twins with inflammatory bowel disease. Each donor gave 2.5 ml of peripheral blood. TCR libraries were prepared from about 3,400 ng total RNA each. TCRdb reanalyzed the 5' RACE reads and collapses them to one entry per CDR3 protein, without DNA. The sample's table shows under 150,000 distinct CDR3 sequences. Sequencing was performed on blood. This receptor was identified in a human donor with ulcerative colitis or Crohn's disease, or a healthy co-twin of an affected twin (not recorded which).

The CDR3 spells CASSLVIAGPNPGANVLTF. This chain links TRBV5-1 with TRBJ2-6; the TRBD2 assignment by TCRdb is unverifiable without DNA. This CDR3 has 19 residues. Germline-derived CDR1 and CDR2 are SGHRS and YFSETQ.